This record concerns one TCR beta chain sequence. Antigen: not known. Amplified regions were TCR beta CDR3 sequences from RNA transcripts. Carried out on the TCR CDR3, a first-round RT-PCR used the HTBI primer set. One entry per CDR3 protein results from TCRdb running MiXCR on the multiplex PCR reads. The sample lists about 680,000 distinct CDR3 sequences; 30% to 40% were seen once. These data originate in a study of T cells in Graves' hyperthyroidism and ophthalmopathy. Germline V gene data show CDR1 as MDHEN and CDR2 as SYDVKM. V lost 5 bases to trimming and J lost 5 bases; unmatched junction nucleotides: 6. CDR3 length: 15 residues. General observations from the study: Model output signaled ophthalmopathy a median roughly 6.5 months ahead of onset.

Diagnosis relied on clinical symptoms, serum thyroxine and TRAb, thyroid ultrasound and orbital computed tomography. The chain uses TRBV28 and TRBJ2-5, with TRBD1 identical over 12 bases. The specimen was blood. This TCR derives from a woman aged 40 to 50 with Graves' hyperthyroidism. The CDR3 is CASSTGTGGGETQYF. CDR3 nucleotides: TGTGCCAGCAGTACCGGGACAGGGGGCGGGGAGACCCAGTACTTC. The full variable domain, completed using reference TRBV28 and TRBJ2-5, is DVKVTQSSRYLVKRTGEKVFLECVQDMDHENMFWYRQDPGLGLRLIYFSYDVKMKEKGDIPEGYSVSREKKERFSLILESASTNQTSMYLCASSTGTGGGETQYFGPGTRLLVL.